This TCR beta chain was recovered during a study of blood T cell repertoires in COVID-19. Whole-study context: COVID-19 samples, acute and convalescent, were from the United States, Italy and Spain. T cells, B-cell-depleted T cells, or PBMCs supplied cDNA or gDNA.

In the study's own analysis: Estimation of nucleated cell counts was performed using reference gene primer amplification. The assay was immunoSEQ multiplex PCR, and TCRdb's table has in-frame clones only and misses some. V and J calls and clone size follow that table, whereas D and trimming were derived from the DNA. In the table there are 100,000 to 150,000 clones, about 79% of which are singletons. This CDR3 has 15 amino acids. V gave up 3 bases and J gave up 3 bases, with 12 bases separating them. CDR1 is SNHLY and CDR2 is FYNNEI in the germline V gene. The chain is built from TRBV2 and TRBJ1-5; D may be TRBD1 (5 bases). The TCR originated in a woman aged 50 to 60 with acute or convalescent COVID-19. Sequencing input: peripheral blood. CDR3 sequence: CASSEEGYLNQPQHF. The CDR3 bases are TGTGCCAGCAGTGAGGAGGGGTATCTCAATCAGCCCCAGCATTTT.